Detailed here is one T cell receptor beta chain. This sample stems from a study of blood T cell repertoires in COVID-19. For the study at large: Samples representing acute and convalescent COVID-19 were sourced from the United States, Italy and Spain. PBMCs, B-cell-depleted T cells, or T cells were the source of the cDNA or gDNA that made up the material.

Followed longitudinally, the Seattle patients had been enrolled during active infection. Per the original methods: Amplification with reference gene primers provided the estimates of nucleated cell counts. Sequencing used immunoSEQ multiplex PCR; TCRdb keeps in-frame clones, though not all of them. The V and J calls and the clone size are those of that table, but D and trimming were determined from the DNA. The table lists about 160,000 clones, 85% to 90% of them singletons. Sequenced material: peripheral blood. This TCR derives from a man in his late teens or twenties with COVID-19, enrolled during active disease.

CDR3 residues: CASSEARTLGYETQYF. The CDR3 region has the DNA TGTGCCAGCAGTGAAGCGAGGACATTGGGTTACGAGACCCAGTACTTC. The chain is built from TRBV2 and TRBJ2-5, with D possibly matching TRBD1 (5 bases). The CDR3 loop spans 16 amino acids. V lost 0 bases and J lost 5, with 16 bases in between. The germline gives CDR1 SNHLY, CDR2 FYNNEI.